The entry below describes one T cell receptor (beta chain). These data are taken from a study of shared clonotypes between healthy human individuals. The method was immunoSEQ multiplex PCR; TCRdb's version includes in-frame clones alone and lacks a portion of them. The profile covers under 1,900,000 clones, with around 98.5% appearing a single time and approximately 0.4% taken by the ten largest. Trimming cost V 2 bases and J 5 bases; bases outside gene matches: 6. CDR1 and CDR2 (germline): SGHNT, YYREEE (reference sequence). The CDR3 is 15 residues long. The specimen was naive CD4+ T cells sorted from blood. Documented subset: CD45RA+ positively selected. The gene calls are TRBV5-4 and TRBJ2-3; the match to TRBD2 covers 9 bases. The TCR originated in a man in his thirties or forties in good health. In nucleotides, the CDR3 is TGTGCCAGCAGCTTCTTAGCGGGAGAAGGAGATACGCAGTATTTT. Its protein product is CASSFLAGEGDTQYF.